This TCR beta chain was retrieved from a study of blood T cells in healthy people across ages. Sample-barcoded 5' priming and a J-beta primer mix drove a second PCR of roughly 7 to 11 cycles. MiXCR, applied by TCRdb to the 5' RACE reads, yields one record per CDR3 protein. The sample has about 780,000 distinct CDR3 sequences, about 42% seen once. Germline-derived CDR1 and CDR2 are DFQATT and SNEGSKA (reference sequence). The CDR3 length is 15 residues. With V trimmed by 6 bases and J by 3 bases, 13 bases remained unmatched. Details on this clonotype: Its specificity is not known.

Notes on the study in general: Conclusively comparing naive with antigen-experienced cells was impossible with unsorted PBMCs. Diversity figures based on one million T cells were deemed too low. Higher naive T cell percentage went strongly together with higher TCR beta diversity. The study found more naive CD4+ cells and higher diversity in long-lived than aged donors.

This chain uses TRBV20-1 with TRBJ2-7; 8 positions match TRBD2. The sequencing input was blood. This TCR was sampled from an older man in good health. The CDR3 sequence is CSADAAGARLYEQYF. The CDR3 DNA follows: TGCAGTGCCGACGCAGCGGGAGCCCGCCTCTACGAGCAGTACTTC.